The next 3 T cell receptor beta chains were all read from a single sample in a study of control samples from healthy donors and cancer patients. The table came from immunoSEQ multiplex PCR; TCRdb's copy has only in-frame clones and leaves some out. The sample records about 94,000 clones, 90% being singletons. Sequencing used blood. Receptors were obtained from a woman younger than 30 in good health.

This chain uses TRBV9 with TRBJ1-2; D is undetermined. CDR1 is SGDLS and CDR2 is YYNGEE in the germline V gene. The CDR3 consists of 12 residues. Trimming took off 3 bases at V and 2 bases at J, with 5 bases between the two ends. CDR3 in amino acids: CASSATNYGYTF. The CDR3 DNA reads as TGTGCCAGCAGCGCAACGAACTATGGCTACACCTTC.

The CDR3 DNA is TGTGCCAGTTCAAGGAACAGGGGCAACTCCTACGAGCAGTACTTC. Residues: CASSRNRGNSYEQYF. The rearrangement joins TRBV19 to TRBJ2-7; 7 bases align to TRBD1. The length of the CDR3 is 15 residues. The trim removed 8 bases at V and 0 bases at J, leaving 10 bases unmatched. Germline assignment: CDR1 LNHDA and CDR2 SQIVND (reference sequence).

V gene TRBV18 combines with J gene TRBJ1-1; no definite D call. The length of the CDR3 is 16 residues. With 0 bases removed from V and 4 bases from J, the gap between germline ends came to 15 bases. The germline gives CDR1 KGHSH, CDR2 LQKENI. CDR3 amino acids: CASSPPQITGSTEAFF. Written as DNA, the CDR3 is TGTGCCAGCTCACCACCCCAGATAACGGGGAGCACTGAAGCTTTCTTT.